This T cell receptor beta chain emerged from a study of CD8 T cells in ankylosing spondylitis. Overall study findings and caveats: In ankylosing spondylitis blood, a motif of about eight highly homologous TCR beta variants appeared characteristic. Disease-linked clones reportedly concentrated significantly in matched ankylosing spondylitis synovial fluid.

Turning to this clonotype: The target antigen is unknown. Its ends do not fully match the called genes, so a read error is possible.

Quantitative molecular-barcoded 5'-RACE generated the TCR beta libraries. TCRdb independently ran MiXCR on the 5' RACE reads; one entry per CDR3 protein. The sample lists a few hundred thousand distinct CDR3 sequences, roughly 18% occurring once. Germline V CDR1 and CDR2: SGDLS, YYNGEE. The CDR3 runs to 14 residues. V gene TRBV9 combines with J gene TRBJ2-7, with TRBD2 matching 10 bases. The receptor was isolated from a male donor with ankylosing spondylitis. The sample taken for sequencing was blood, either unsorted or a sorted T cell fraction (not recorded which). In DNA form, the CDR3 reads TGTTCCAGCAGCCCGGCTAGCGGGAGTTACGAGCAGTACTTC. It yields the protein CSSSPASGSYEQYF.